What follows are 25 T cell receptor beta chains derived from one specimen sequenced in a study of blood T cells in healthy people across ages. With a J-beta primer mix and a sample-barcoded 5' primer, a second PCR ran about 6 to 11 cycles. MiXCR, run by TCRdb on the 5' RACE reads, gives a single entry per CDR3 protein. The sample shows some 1.7 million distinct CDR3 sequences, roughly 28% of them seen only once. Material: blood. These receptors all stem from a woman aged 25 to 45 in good health.

The chain joins TRBV7-9 to TRBJ2-3; D possibly matches TRBD1 or TRBD2 (5 bases each). This CDR3 has 12 amino acids. V lost 1 base and J 8 bases, leaving 7 bases between the germline ends. CDR1 and CDR2 from the germline V gene are SEHNR and FQNEAQ (reference sequence). This CDR3 is CASSLGGTTQYF. The CDR3, as DNA: TGTGCCAGCAGCTTAGGAGGGACTACGCAGTATTTT.

This clonotype was observed a few times. The V and J genes are TRBV6-6 and TRBJ2-7; D is possibly TRBD2 (6 bases). There are 16 residues in the CDR3. The V gene lost 2 bases and the J gene lost 2 bases, with 16 bases spanning the gap. CDR1 is MNHNY and CDR2 is SVGAGI in the germline V gene (reference sequence). This CDR3 reads CASSYDLLGGTYEQYF. CDR3 coding DNA: TGTGCCAGCAGTTACGATCTCCTGGGAGGTACCTACGAGCAGTACTTC.

The V and J genes are TRBV7-9 and TRBJ1-2; 7 bases map to TRBD1. This CDR3 has 14 residues. V was pared by 3 bases and J by 10 bases, with 11 bases of the junction left unmatched. Germline V CDR1 and CDR2: SEHNR, FQNEAQ (reference sequence). The CDR3 DNA reads TGTGCCAGCAGCTTTCCGACAGGGCGGTCAGACTACACCTTC. Protein: CASSFPTGRSDYTF. The full variable domain, completed using reference TRBV7-9 and TRBJ1-2, is DTGVSQNPRHKITKRGQNVTFRCDPISEHNRLYWYRQTLGQGPEFLTYFQNEAQLEKSRLLSDRFSAERPKGSFSTLEIQRTEQGDSAMYLCASSFPTGRSDYTFGSGTRLTVV.

This chain links TRBV10-3 with TRBJ1-2, with TRBD1 matching over 8 bases. Looked up from germline, CDR1 is ENHRY and CDR2 is SYGVKD. The CDR3 sequence is 17 residues long. Losses at the gene ends were 2 bases for V and 7 bases for J; bases not matched to a gene: 15. In DNA form, the CDR3 reads TGTGCCATCAGTGAGGCCGAGCGACAGGGGCAGGGCTCTGGCTACACCTTC. This sequence encodes CAISEAERQGQGSGYTF.

The rearrangement links TRBV20-1 to TRBJ2-5; the D gene is possibly TRBD2 (6 bases). The germline CDR1 and CDR2 sequences are DFQATT and SNEGSKA (reference sequence). Trimming stripped 3 bases from V and 4 bases from J, with 12 bases between. CDR3 length: 13 amino acids. This chain's CDR3 is CSARQDYRETQYF. The CDR3 DNA sequence: TGCAGTGCTAGGCAGGACTACAGAGAGACCCAGTACTTC.

This clonotype was recorded a few times. V gene TRBV5-6 combines with J gene TRBJ2-7; the D is unclear. Germline lookup yields CDR1 SGHDT and CDR2 YYEEEE. V dropped 0 bases and J dropped 0 bases, with 10 bases sitting between them. The CDR3 spans 15 residues. The CDR3 reads CASSLGRLSSYEQYF. CDR3 sequence (DNA): TGTGCCAGCAGCTTGGGACGCCTGAGCTCCTACGAGCAGTACTTC.

This clonotype was counted between two and nine times. J is TRBJ2-2 and V is TRBV20-1; D perhaps matches TRBD1 (6 bases). V was clipped by 5 bases and J by 6 bases, with 10 bases between them. This CDR3 spans 12 amino acids. Germline loops: CDR1 DFQATT, CDR2 SNEGSKA (reference sequence). CDR3 DNA: TGCAGTGCTCCTCAGGGGTCCGGGGAGCTGTTTTTT. As protein: CSAPQGSGELFF.

This chain uses TRBV3-1 with TRBJ2-1, with TRBD1 identical over 7 bases. The V and J ends lost 4 bases and 8 bases, in that order; junction bases with no gene match: 8. The germline V gene encodes CDR1 LGHDT and CDR2 YNNKEL (reference sequence). This CDR3 has 14 amino acids. The CDR3 region is CASSRRDSYDEQFF. CDR3 in DNA: TGTGCCAGCAGCCGCCGGGACAGTTACGATGAGCAGTTCTTC.

This clonotype has ten or more counts. The V call is TRBV12-3 or TRBV12-4, the J call TRBJ2-5, with 8 nucleotides matching TRBD2. Trimming took 0 bases from V and 5 from J; bases not matched to a gene: 5. The CDR3 has 15 amino acids. CDR3 sequence: CASSLAYSGIETQYF. Here the CDR3 DNA reads TGTGCCAGCAGTTTAGCCTATAGCGGGATTGAGACCCAGTACTTC.

This clonotype was detected a few times. The chain is built from TRBV12-3 or TRBV12-4 and TRBJ1-1, with D unclear. The V gene lost 3 bases and the J gene lost 6 bases, with 8 bases spanning the gap. CDR3 size: 12 residues. The DNA for the CDR3 is TGTGCCAGCAGTTTCAACAGTCCTGAAGCTTTCTTT. Its protein is CASSFNSPEAFF.

The V call is TRBV7-3, the J call TRBJ2-1, with TRBD1 matching 8 bases. CDR1 SGHTA and CDR2 FQGTGA come from the germline V gene. This CDR3 has 13 residues. The V and J ends lost 5 bases and 9 bases, in that order; junction bases with no gene match: 6. In DNA form, the CDR3 reads TGTGCCAGCAGCGACAGGGGTAGAGGTGAGCAGTTCTTC. This encodes CASSDRGRGEQFF.

Ten or more counts support this clonotype. The chain joins TRBV11-2 to TRBJ2-1; possibly TRBD2 for D (7 bases). The V end lost 5 bases, the J end lost 0 bases, and 17 bases lay between the germline ends. The length of the CDR3 is 17 residues. The germline CDR1 and CDR2 sequences are SGHAT and FQNNGV. CDR3 coding DNA: TGTGCCAGCAGCGCGGGCGGGGGCGCAAGCTCCTACAATGAGCAGTTCTTC. Its translation is CASSAGGGASSYNEQFF. Together with reference TRBV11-2 and TRBJ2-1, the CDR3 gives the full variable domain: EAGVAQSPRYKIIEKRQSVAFWCNPISGHATLYWYQQILGQGPKLLIQFQNNGVVDDSQLPKDRFSAERLKGVDSTLKIQPAKLEDSAVYLCASSAGGGASSYNEQFFGPGTRLTVL.

The gene calls are TRBV7-7 and TRBJ2-1; a weak D match, TRBD2 (6 bases). The germline CDR1 and CDR2 sequences are SSHAT and FNYEAQ (reference sequence). V lost 2 bases and J 8 bases, leaving 10 bases between the germline ends. The length of the CDR3 is 13 residues. Here the CDR3 reads CASSLRSGDEQFF. The CDR3, as DNA: TGTGCCAGCAGCTTAAGGTCGGGGGATGAGCAGTTCTTC. Looking up the rest from reference TRBV7-7 and TRBJ2-1 gives the full variable domain: GAGVSQSPRYKVTKRGQDVTLRCDPISSHATLYWYQQALGQGPEFLTYFNYEAQPDKSGLPSDRFSAERPEGSISTLTIQRTEQRDSAMYRCASSLRSGDEQFFGPGTRLTVL.

As concerns this clonotype: One base away lies a much larger clone, so this may be a sequencing read error. The V and J genes are TRBV27 and TRBJ2-1, with D maybe TRBD1 (6 bases). CDR3 length equals 12 residues. Trimming stripped 5 bases from V and 10 bases from J, with 12 bases between. Germline V gene lookup returns CDR1 MNHEY and CDR2 SMNVEV (reference sequence). The CDR3, as DNA: TGTGCCAGCAGTCCGATGACAGGAGAGCAGTTCTTC. This translates into CASSPMTGEQFF.

This clonotype has only a few counts. The rearrangement uses TRBV6-1 and TRBJ1-2; D not resolved. Germline V gives CDR1 MNHNS, CDR2 SASEGT. This CDR3 contains 16 residues. V dropped 1 base and J dropped 5 bases, with 17 bases sitting between them. In DNA form, the CDR3 reads TGTGCCAGCAGTGAAGGGAGGATCGACCCCGCTTATGGCTACACCTTC. Amino acids: CASSEGRIDPAYGYTF.

Only a few counts were recorded for this clonotype. The chain recombines TRBV3-1 with TRBJ2-4, with 8 positions matching TRBD2. Trimming removed 0 bases from V and 2 bases from J; junction bases left unmatched: 9. The CDR3 loop spans 18 amino acids. The germline gives CDR1 LGHDT, CDR2 YNNKEL (reference sequence). The CDR3 DNA reads TGTGCCAGCAGCCAAGATCCTACTATAGCGGGGCCCAAAAACATTCAGTACTTC. Residues: CASSQDPTIAGPKNIQYF. The full variable domain, completed using reference TRBV3-1 and TRBJ2-4, is DTAVSQTPKYLVTQMGNDKSIKCEQNLGHDTMYWYKQDSKKFLKIMFSYNNKELIINETVPNRFSPKSPDKAHLNLHINSLELGDSAVYFCASSQDPTIAGPKNIQYFGAGTRLSVL.

This clonotype was counted between two and nine times. The chain recombines TRBV27 with TRBJ2-1, with 15 bases matching TRBD2. The trim removed 6 bases at V and 13 bases at J, leaving 7 bases unmatched. Per the germline V gene, CDR1 is MNHEY and CDR2 is SMNVEV (reference sequence). The CDR3 length is 14 residues. In DNA form, the CDR3 reads TGTGCCAGCAGCCTCCCGGGACTAGCGGGGGGACAGTTCTTC. This sequence encodes CASSLPGLAGGQFF.

This chain joins TRBV5-1 and TRBJ2-1; 7 bases map to TRBD1. Per germline, CDR1 SGHRS and CDR2 YFSETQ. The ends lost 7 bases at V and 8 bases at J; junction bases unmatched: 15. This CDR3 spans 15 amino acids. The CDR3 here is CASQRQAGGRDEQFF. CDR3 nucleotides: TGCGCCAGCCAGCGGCAGGCAGGGGGTAGGGATGAGCAGTTCTTC.

The chain employs TRBV7-3 and TRBJ2-3, with TRBD2 identical over 8 bases. Per the germline V gene, CDR1 is SGHTA and CDR2 is FQGTGA. After removal of 5 bases from V and 4 bases from J, the junction contained 5 bases not matched to a gene. The CDR3 sequence is 14 residues long. CDR3 residues: CASSVSGEADTQYF. For the CDR3, the DNA is TGTGCCAGCAGCGTTAGCGGGGAAGCAGATACGCAGTATTTT.

This clonotype turned up a few times. The chain employs TRBV28 and TRBJ2-3; D ambiguous. Germline-derived CDR1 and CDR2 are MDHEN and SYDVKM. V shed 5 bases and J shed 6 bases, with 21 bases lying between them. The CDR3 contains 16 residues. CDR3 DNA: TGTGCCAGCAGTCCCCGCGTGTTGGCTGCCCTGGATACGCAGTATTTT. Translation gives CASSPRVLAALDTQYF.

This clonotype has only one observation. A much larger clone differs by one base, so this may be a read error. The chain has TRBV29-1 and TRBJ2-7; no definite D call. The germline V gene has CDR1 SQVTM and CDR2 ANQGSEA. Trimming cost V 2 bases and J 5 bases, with 7 bases left between them. The CDR3 has 11 amino acids. CDR3 sequence (DNA): TGCAGCGTTGAACTTAACCACGAGCAGTACTTC. Its translation: CSVELNHEQYF.

This CDR3 is CASSSSGGTTYNEQYF. Here the CDR3 DNA reads TGTGCCAGCAGTTCTAGCGGGGGGACCACCTACAATGAGCAGTACTTC. The chain links TRBV28 to TRBJ2-1; 11 bases agree with TRBD2. The J call may be in error: the DNA end matches TRBJ2-7 better. The CDR3 loop spans 16 amino acids. Germline CDR1 reads MDHEN; CDR2 reads SYDVKM.

In the case of this clonotype: A read error may explain this, as a much larger clone is one base away. For the CDR3, the DNA is TGTGCCAGCAGTCGGACAGGGTTCACCGAGCGGTACTTC. Protein: CASSRTGFTERYF. V and J are TRBV6-5 and TRBJ2-5; 8 bases fit TRBD1. Germline CDR1 and CDR2: MNHEY and SVGAGI. This CDR3 has 13 amino acids. Trimming removed 5 bases from V and 13 bases from J; junction bases left unmatched: 12.

The V and J genes are TRBV27 and TRBJ1-6; D ambiguous. This CDR3 comprises 16 residues. The ends were cut back, 0 bases at V and 6 bases at J, with 12 bases in the middle. Germline assignment: CDR1 MNHEY and CDR2 SMNVEV (reference sequence). The CDR3 DNA reads as TGTGCCAGCAGTTTATCGTTCAGGCTGGGTAATTCACCCCTCCACTTT. Its translation is CASSLSFRLGNSPLHF.

This rearrangement joins TRBV5-5 to TRBJ2-7, with TRBD1 matching over 9 bases. The CDR3 extends over 14 amino acids. The V and J ends lost 3 bases and 6 bases, in that order; junction bases with no gene match: 7. Germline lookup yields CDR1 SGHKS and CDR2 YYEKEE (reference sequence). The CDR3 DNA sequence: TGTGCCAGCAGCTCCGGGACAGGGTGCTCCGAGCAGTACTTC. Translating it yields CASSSGTGCSEQYF.